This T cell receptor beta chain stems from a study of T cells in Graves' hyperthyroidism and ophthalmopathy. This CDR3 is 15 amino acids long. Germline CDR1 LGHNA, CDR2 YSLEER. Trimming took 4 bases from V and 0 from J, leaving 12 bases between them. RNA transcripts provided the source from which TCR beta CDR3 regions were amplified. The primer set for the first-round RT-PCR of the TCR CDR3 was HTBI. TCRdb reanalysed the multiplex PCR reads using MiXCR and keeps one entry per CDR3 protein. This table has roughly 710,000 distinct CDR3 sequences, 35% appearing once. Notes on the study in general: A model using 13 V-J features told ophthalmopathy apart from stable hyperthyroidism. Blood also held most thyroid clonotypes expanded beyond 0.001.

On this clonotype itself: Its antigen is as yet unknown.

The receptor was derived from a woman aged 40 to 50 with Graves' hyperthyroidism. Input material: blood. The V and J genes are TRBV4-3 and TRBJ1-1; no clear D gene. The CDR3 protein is CASSRNGLVNTEAFF. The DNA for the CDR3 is TGCGCCAGCAGCCGAAACGGGCTTGTGAACACTGAAGCTTTCTTT.